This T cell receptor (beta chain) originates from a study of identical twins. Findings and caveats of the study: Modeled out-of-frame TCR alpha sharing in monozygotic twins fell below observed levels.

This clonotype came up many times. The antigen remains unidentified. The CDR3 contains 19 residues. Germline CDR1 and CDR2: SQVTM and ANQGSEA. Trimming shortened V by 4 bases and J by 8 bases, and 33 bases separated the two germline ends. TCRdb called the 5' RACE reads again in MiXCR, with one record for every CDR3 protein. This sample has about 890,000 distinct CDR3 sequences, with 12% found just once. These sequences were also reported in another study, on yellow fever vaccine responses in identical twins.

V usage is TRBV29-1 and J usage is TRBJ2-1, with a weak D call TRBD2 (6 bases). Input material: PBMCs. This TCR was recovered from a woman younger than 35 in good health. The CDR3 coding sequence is TGCAGCGTTGCGTTTCGGCTAGCGCAACCGACGGGTAATAGGGATGAGCAGTTCTTC. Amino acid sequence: CSVAFRLAQPTGNRDEQFF.